The sequence of this T cell receptor (beta chain) was determined in a study of CD8 T cells in Susac syndrome. The CDR3 loop spans 15 amino acids. The junction had 9 bases not matched to a gene; V was cut back by 1 base and J by 10 bases. CDR1 and CDR2 from the germline V gene are DFQATT and SNEGSKA (reference sequence). When the RNA was reverse transcribed, random hexamers were used with an input of about 0.45 to 1 ug. Amplification of TCR beta CDR3 used immunoSEQ multiplex PCR across 54 Vbeta and 13 Jbeta. Each CDR3 protein is one row after TCRdb ran MiXCR on the immunoSEQ multiplex PCR reads. The repertoire holds more than 75,000 distinct CDR3 sequences, just under 95% seen once, with 0.3% to 0.4% in the top ten. The study sequenced TCR beta in blood CD8+ and CD4+ T cells. The control participants were healthy donors, and these controls were matched with respect to both age and sex. The CD8+ and CD4+ T cells were negatively isolated, with the TEMRA cells enriched by FACS.

The J gene is TRBJ1-6, the V gene TRBV20-1; 8 bases line up with TRBD1. Sequencing was carried out using CD8+ T cells from PBMCs. This receptor was identified in a human donor in good health. CDR3 sequence (DNA): TGCAGTGCTAGAGTACTGACAGGGGACGAGTCACCCCTCCACTTT. Its translation is CSARVLTGDESPLHF.